This T cell receptor (beta chain) was recorded in a study of response to subunit inactivated influenza vaccine. CDR1 is SQVTM, CDR2 ANQGSEA, per germline. V shed 6 bases and J shed 0 bases, with 8 bases lying between them. The CDR3 covers 12 residues. This clonotype was seen repeatedly, ten times or more. MiXCR, run by TCRdb on the RT-PCR reads, gives a single entry per CDR3 protein. The profile shows around 570,000 distinct CDR3 sequences, over 9% of them singletons. This sample was shared with a second study, whose subject was T cells expressing NK-cell markers. From that report: 5'RACE template switching built TCR beta cDNA with unique molecular identifiers. Eight donors were sequenced, of whom seven were HCMV-seropositive, while the remaining one was HCMV-seronegative.

The TCR was taken from a man aged 45-65 years who received an inactivated influenza vaccine. The chain has TRBV29-1 and TRBJ1-2; D is unclear. Sequencing was performed on PBMCs from blood, taken on the day of vaccination. The CDR3 region is CSVRRANYGYTF. The CDR3 DNA follows: TGCAGCGTCCGACGGGCTAACTATGGCTACACCTTC.